The clone carrying this T cell receptor (beta chain) is medium-sized by share. The entry originates in a study of STAT5B mutations in CD4+ large granular lymphocyte leukemia. CDR3 length: 13 residues. The germline V and J ends were trimmed by 5 bases and 3 bases, with 11 bases remaining between them. Per the germline V gene, CDR1 is MNHEY and CDR2 is SVGAGI. Per the study methods: Lowest detectable productive clonotype frequency was 2.59 x 10-5. Some clones are missing from TCRdb's copy, which holds only in-frame ones; the method was immunoSEQ multiplex PCR. V and J calls and clone size follow that table, whereas D and trimming were derived from the DNA. The sample includes about 23,000 clones, roughly 82% seen only once; the top ten take around 8.2%.

The rearrangement links TRBV6-5 to TRBJ2-7, with no clear D. The sample was CD4+ T cells from blood buffy coats. This TCR came from a human donor in good health. CDR3 residues: CASSKGRNYEQYF. CDR3 nucleotide sequence: TGTGCCAGCAGTAAAGGACGGAACTACGAGCAGTACTTC.